The 30 T cell receptor beta chains below were found in one sample sequenced in a study of blood T cell repertoires in COVID-19 (dated by TCRdb to about 2020). Libraries came from the immunoSEQ multiplex PCR assay. This immuneACCESS table, as held by TCRdb, lists in-frame sequences with V and J called but not all clones. Of the missing ones, under half trace to an unresolved V gene in checked studies; the others have no known cause. For this sample there are some 260,000 clones; more than 65% appear just once. The ten top clones hold 3.1% of the sample. Sequencing input: peripheral blood. The receptors were gathered from a woman between 18 and 29 years old with acute or convalescent COVID-19.

The gene calls are TRBV7-9 and TRBJ1-4; D might be TRBD1 (5 bases). Looked up from germline, CDR1 is SEHNR and CDR2 is FQNEAQ (reference sequence). Trimming cost V 0 bases and J 5 bases, with 13 bases left between them. The CDR3 covers 16 residues. Written as DNA, the CDR3 is TGTGCCAGCAGCTTAGCGACAGCCACCCAGAATGAAAAACTGTTTTTT. Translating it yields CASSLATATQNEKLFF.

The table lists this clone with a few counts. This chain uses TRBV27 with TRBJ2-1, with 11 positions matching TRBD2. Looked up from germline, CDR1 is MNHEY and CDR2 is SMNVEV (reference sequence). This CDR3 is 15 amino acids long. J was trimmed by 4 bases and V by 3 bases; bases with no gene match: 2. This CDR3 is CASSFGTSGYNEQFF. Written as DNA, the CDR3 is TGTGCCAGCAGTTTCGGGACTAGCGGTTACAATGAGCAGTTCTTC.

With regard to this clone: Distinct nucleotide sequences in the sample also encode this CDR3. V usage is TRBV4-3 and J usage is TRBJ2-7; 11 nucleotides agree with TRBD2. Germline V CDR1 and CDR2: LGHNA, YSLEER. This CDR3 region has 15 residues. Losses at the gene ends were 3 bases for V and 2 bases for J; bases not matched to a gene: 3. In DNA form, the CDR3 reads TGCGCCAGCAGCCAGGGACTAGCGGCCACCTACGAGCAGTACTTC. Translation: CASSQGLAATYEQYF.

Concerning this clone: Germline is not matched at one junction end, which may reflect a read error. The chain is built from TRBV7-9 and TRBJ2-1; TRBD2 agrees at 12 bases. The CDR3 consists of 16 residues. CDR1 is SEHNR and CDR2 is FQNEAQ in the germline V gene (reference sequence). The CDR3 DNA follows: TGTGCCAGCAGCCTAGCGGGAGGGCGTGCGCGCAATGAGCAGTTCTTC. Encoded protein: CASSLAGGRARNEQFF.

This clone came up a few times. J is TRBJ1-1 and V is TRBV6-1, with 8 bases lining up with TRBD1. Trimming cost V 3 bases and J 2 bases; bases outside gene matches: 5. The CDR3 is 15 amino acids. From germline, CDR1 is MNHNS and CDR2 SASEGT. CDR3 coding DNA: TGTGCCAGCAGTGATCTTACAGGGGGTAACACTGAAGCTTTCTTT. It yields the protein CASSDLTGGNTEAFF.

This chain links TRBV30 with TRBJ1-2; D remains ambiguous. Germline values: CDR1 GTSNPN, CDR2 SVGIG (reference sequence). The length of the CDR3 is 13 residues. Trimming pared 0 bases from V and 2 bases from J, leaving 7 bases between. The CDR3 nucleotides read TGTGCCTGGAGTGTACTAGACAACTATGGCTACACCTTC. This translates into CAWSVLDNYGYTF.

This chain joins TRBV5-4 and TRBJ2-7, with 11 bases fitting TRBD2. CDR1 SGHNT and CDR2 YYREEE come from the germline V gene (reference sequence). This CDR3 has 16 residues. V lost 6 bases, J lost 1 base, and 9 bases stayed unmatched. The CDR3 spells CASTRGTSGRSYEQYF. The CDR3 DNA sequence: TGTGCCAGCACCCGGGGAACTAGCGGGAGATCCTACGAGCAGTACTTC. Full variable domain (missing parts from reference TRBV5-4 and TRBJ2-7): ETGVTQSPTHLIKTRGQQVTLRCSSQSGHNTVSWYQQALGQGPQFIFQYYREEENGRGNFPPRFSGLQFPNYSSELNVNALELDDSALYLCASTRGTSGRSYEQYFGPGTRLTVT.

This clone was seen a few times. The chain is built from TRBV6-5 and TRBJ2-1; weak D call: TRBD2 (5 bases). V gave up 2 bases and J gave up 0 bases, with 11 bases separating them. This CDR3 spans 16 amino acids. In germline, CDR1 is MNHEY, CDR2 SVGAGI. CDR3 region: CASSYEGGSSYNEQFF. DNA for the CDR3: TGTGCCAGCAGTTACGAGGGTGGGAGCTCCTACAATGAGCAGTTCTTC.

The chain links TRBV11-2 to TRBJ2-1; 9 nucleotides line up with TRBD1. The CDR3 runs 16 residues. With 4 bases clipped from V and 10 bases from J, the junction kept 14 bases outside the gene matches. Germline CDR1 SGHAT, CDR2 FQNNGV. The CDR3 DNA reads TGTGCCAGCAGCTCCCGACTCGGACAGGGGTCTTTAGAGCAGTTCTTC. Amino acids: CASSSRLGQGSLEQFF. The full variable domain, its missing parts supplied by reference TRBV11-2 and TRBJ2-1, is EAGVAQSPRYKIIEKRQSVAFWCNPISGHATLYWYQQILGQGPKLLIQFQNNGVVDDSQLPKDRFSAERLKGVDSTLKIQPAKLEDSAVYLCASSSRLGQGSLEQFFGPGTRLTVL.

This clone has only a few counts. The chain recombines TRBV28 with TRBJ2-6; 9 positions match TRBD1. The V gene end was trimmed by 8 bases and the J gene end by 2 bases; junction bases not matched to a gene: 10. The CDR3 spans 17 residues. CDR1 and CDR2 (germline): MDHEN, SYDVKM. Here the CDR3 reads CASDTGTGKAGANVLTF. The CDR3 DNA is TGTGCCAGCGATACCGGGACAGGGAAAGCTGGGGCCAACGTCCTGACTTTC.

The chain links TRBV7-9 to TRBJ1-1; no clear D. Looked up from germline, CDR1 is SEHNR and CDR2 is FQNEAQ (reference sequence). The V end was cut by 6 bases, the J end by 1 base, with 9 bases between. This CDR3 region has 13 residues. The CDR3 protein is CASRLRQNTEAFF. As DNA, the CDR3 is TGTGCCAGCAGGCTTAGACAGAACACTGAAGCTTTCTTT.

The chain combines TRBV6-1 with TRBJ1-1; the D is unclear. Trimming left V 2 bases short and J 1 base short, with 11 bases between. This CDR3 region has 15 residues. The germline V gene has CDR1 MNHNS and CDR2 SASEGT. The DNA for the CDR3 is TGTGCCAGCAGTGAAATTTTAGCTCAGAACACTGAAGCTTTCTTT. Its protein product is CASSEILAQNTEAFF.

This chain links TRBV4-3 with TRBJ2-7, with 7 nucleotides matching TRBD2. With V trimmed by 0 bases and J by 3 bases, 8 bases remained unmatched. CDR3 size: 16 residues. Germline-derived CDR1 and CDR2 are LGHNA and YSLEER. CDR3 region: CASSQDTSSGRYEQYF. The CDR3 DNA reads TGCGCCAGCAGCCAAGATACGAGTAGCGGGCGCTACGAGCAGTACTTC.

This clone has just one count. This sequence joins TRBV5-6 and TRBJ2-1; 8 nucleotides line up with TRBD2. The CDR3 consists of 17 residues. The V and J ends lost 1 base and 4 bases, in that order; junction bases with no gene match: 10. Germline loops: CDR1 SGHDT, CDR2 YYEEEE. The CDR3 coding sequence is TGTGCCAGCAGCTTGTTCTCGGACAGCGGGAGTTACAATGAGCAGTTCTTC. It translates to CASSLFSDSGSYNEQFF.

In nucleotides, the CDR3 is TGTGCCAGCAGTTTCCAACGACAGGAAAGCTACCAAGAGACCCAGTACTTC. Its translation: CASSFQRQESYQETQYF. This chain connects TRBV27 to TRBJ2-5; maybe TRBD1 (6 bases). V lost 3 bases, J lost 0 bases, and 17 bases lay in between. From germline, CDR1 is MNHEY and CDR2 SMNVEV (reference sequence). The CDR3 runs to 17 residues.

The V and J genes are TRBV7-2 and TRBJ1-2; D not certain. This CDR3 spans 14 amino acids. Germline V gives CDR1 SGHTA, CDR2 FQGNSA. Trimming removed 5 bases from V and 3 bases from J, with 13 bases in between. The CDR3 spells CASSPQATDYGYTF. CDR3 sequence (DNA): TGTGCCAGCAGCCCCCAGGCGACGGACTATGGCTACACCTTC.

The J gene is TRBJ2-5, the V gene TRBV6-5; no definite D call. V dropped 6 bases and J dropped 4 bases, with 12 bases sitting between them. This CDR3 has 13 residues. From germline, CDR1 is MNHEY and CDR2 SVGAGI. The CDR3 reads CASSLGSRETQYF. The DNA of the CDR3 is TGTGCCAGCAGCCTCGGGTCCCGAGAGACCCAGTACTTC.

The V gene is TRBV20-1, the J gene TRBJ1-1; unclear D gene. Trimming took 4 bases from V and 3 from J, leaving 3 bases between them. CDR1 is DFQATT and CDR2 is SNEGSKA in the germline V gene (reference sequence). The CDR3 is made up of 10 amino acids. The CDR3 bases are TGCAGTGCTACTCACACTGAAGCTTTCTTT. Protein: CSATHTEAFF.

In DNA, the CDR3 is TGTGCCACTCAGGAAGCTTTCTTT. Its translation: CATQEAFF. The genes are TRBV28 and TRBJ1-1, with D unresolved. Germline V gene sequence: CDR1 MDHEN, CDR2 SYDVKM. This CDR3 contains 8 residues. Trimming removed 10 bases from V and 8 bases from J, with 5 bases in between.

This clone was detected only a few times. The V call is TRBV21-1, the J call TRBJ1-5. TRBV21-1 is tagged as a pseudogene. There are 16 residues in the CDR3. The CDR3 here is CASSKAEGPSNQPQHF. The CDR3 nucleotides read TGTGCCAGCAGCAAAGCCGAGGGTCCAAGCAATCAGCCCCAGCATTTT.

The chain recombines TRBV25-1 with TRBJ2-5; a weak D match, TRBD1 (6 bases). CDR1 MGHDK and CDR2 SYGVNS come from the germline V gene. CDR3 size: 15 residues. V lost 1 base, J lost 4 bases, and 13 bases lay in between. The CDR3 spells CASSESGRGGETQYF. CDR3 sequence (DNA): TGTGCCAGCAGTGAATCGGGCAGGGGTGGAGAGACCCAGTACTTC.

V is TRBV30 and J is TRBJ2-1; D might be TRBD1 (6 bases). V was trimmed by 3 bases and J by 9 bases, leaving 15 bases between them. The germline CDR1 and CDR2 sequences are GTSNPN and SVGIG (reference sequence). The CDR3 length is 13 residues. DNA of the CDR3: TGTGCCTGGAGCCCGACAGGTGTCACTGAGCAGTTCTTC. Protein product: CAWSPTGVTEQFF.

The chain is built from TRBV5-6 and TRBJ1-5, with 9 bases aligning to TRBD1. Trimming took 5 bases from V and 1 from J; bases not matched to a gene: 7. Germline values: CDR1 SGHDT, CDR2 YYEEEE. The length of the CDR3 is 16 residues. CDR3 in amino acids: CASSKQGAASNQPQHF. The CDR3 nucleotides are TGTGCCAGCAGTAAACAGGGGGCTGCCAGCAATCAGCCCCAGCATTTT.

The CDR3 nucleotides read TGTGCCAGCAGCGTAAACGGGATCCAAGAGACCCAGTACTTC. It specifies CASSVNGIQETQYF. The V and J genes are TRBV6-5 and TRBJ2-5, with D perhaps TRBD2 (5 bases). The germline gives CDR1 MNHEY, CDR2 SVGAGI. This CDR3 comprises 14 residues. V was trimmed by 6 bases and J by 1 base, leaving 12 bases between them.

V and J are TRBV28 and TRBJ2-7; the D gene is possibly TRBD1 (6 bases). The CDR3 is 14 amino acids. The ends were cut back, 1 base at V and 3 bases at J, with 10 bases in the middle. CDR1 and CDR2 from the germline V gene are MDHEN and SYDVKM. The CDR3 reads CASSLYGRGYEQYF. The CDR3 nucleotides read TGTGCCAGCAGTTTATACGGCAGGGGCTACGAGCAGTACTTC.

The chain is built from TRBV7-2 and TRBJ2-1, with 13 nucleotides matching TRBD2. Unmatched junction bases numbered 9, after V lost 3 bases and J lost 10 bases. Germline V CDR1 and CDR2: SGHTA, FQGNSA. There are 16 residues in the CDR3. The CDR3 region has the DNA TGTGCCAGCAGCTTCCAGGGACTAGCGGGGAGAGCCGAGCAGTTCTTC. It yields the protein CASSFQGLAGRAEQFF.

The chain uses TRBV7-2 and TRBJ2-3; D unclear. V lost 5 bases to trimming and J lost 6 bases, with 9 bases between them. CDR1 is SGHTA, CDR2 FQGNSA, per germline. CDR3 length: 12 amino acids. DNA for the CDR3: TGTGCCAGCAGCGTTATGCGGGATACGCAGTATTTT. Its translation is CASSVMRDTQYF. Full variable domain (rest looked up from reference TRBV7-2 and TRBJ2-3): GAGVSQSPSNKVTEKGKDVELRCDPISGHTALYWYRQSLGQGLEFLIYFQGNSAPDKSGLPSDRFSAERTGGSVSTLTIQRTQQEDSAVYLCASSVMRDTQYFGPGTRLTVL.

This chain links TRBV7-9 with TRBJ1-2, with a tentative D call TRBD1 (5 bases). Looked up from germline, CDR1 is SEHNR and CDR2 is FQNEAQ (reference sequence). The CDR3 covers 13 residues. Trimming took off 3 bases at V and 4 bases at J, with 9 bases between the two ends. The CDR3 protein is CASSLGPVYGYTF. The CDR3 DNA sequence: TGTGCCAGCAGCTTGGGGCCCGTCTATGGCTACACCTTC.

The V gene is TRBV6-4, the J gene TRBJ1-5; weak D call: TRBD1 (5 bases). Trimming removed 2 bases from V and 0 bases from J, with 17 bases in between. The CDR3 loop spans 18 amino acids. Germline assignment: CDR1 MRHNA and CDR2 SNTAGT. CDR3 amino acids: CASSDRARGFYSNQPQHF. The CDR3 DNA is TGTGCCAGCAGTGACCGAGCTCGGGGGTTTTATAGCAATCAGCCCCAGCATTTT.

The sample holds one count of this clone. The rearrangement joins TRBV30 to TRBJ2-1; 10 positions agree with TRBD2. J was trimmed by 4 bases and V by 2 bases; bases with no gene match: 5. This CDR3 spans 15 amino acids. CDR1 is GTSNPN and CDR2 is SVGIG in the germline V gene (reference sequence). This CDR3 reads CAWSTGTSEYNEQFF. Written as DNA, the CDR3 is TGTGCCTGGAGTACCGGGACTAGCGAGTACAATGAGCAGTTCTTC. The full variable domain, rest sourced from reference TRBV30 and TRBJ2-1, is SQTIHQWPATLVQPVGSPLSLECTVEGTSNPNLYWYRQAAGRGLQLLFYSVGIGQISSEVPQNLSASRPQDRQFILSSKKLLLSDSGFYLCAWSTGTSEYNEQFFGPGTRLTVL.